This TCR beta chain was recovered during a study of T cell responses to AZD1222 COVID-19 vaccine. The overall study: It was second doses at about 4 or about 12 weeks that were pooled.

The study, taken as a whole, reports: Within unmutated variant regions lay the reported targets of nearly half of spike-specific TCRs.

The data were produced by immunoSEQ multiplex PCR, yet TCRdb's version contains in-frame clones alone and is incomplete. The sample lists more than 85,000 clones, roughly 88% occurring once. With respect to this clone: Its antigen is still unknown.

This clonotype was sampled from an adult in good health. The source material was peripheral blood, sampled on day 0 of AZD1222 vaccination.

The CDR3 is CASSLGWQDSTDTQYF. For the CDR3, the DNA is TGTGCCAGCAGCTTAGGGTGGCAGGACAGCACAGATACGCAGTATTTT. The chain uses TRBV7-2 and TRBJ2-3; no firm D call. There are 16 residues in the CDR3. V dropped 1 base and J dropped 0 bases, with 11 bases sitting between them. CDR1 and CDR2 from the germline V gene are SGHTA and FQGNSA.